Here is one TCR beta chain with its context. Its antigen is unknown. TCRdb keeps only in-frame clones here, not all; method: immunoSEQ multiplex PCR. The data hold 140,000 to 150,000 clones, with roughly 90% observed a single time. The sample originates from a study of radiation and T cells in renal cell carcinoma. At the level of the study: Nephrectomy followed 15 Gy stereotactic body radiation by 4 weeks. General study findings and limits: From baseline, blood top tumor clonotypes peaked at 2 weeks post-radiation.

Sample time point: baseline pretreatment blood. Treatment of the sample: 15 Gy SBRT to primary tumor, nephrectomy 4 weeks later. Serial blood draws occurred at baseline and 2 and 4 weeks post-SBRT. Clear cell pathology was present in this patient's renal cell carcinoma. The material was blood, obtained from a patient whose treatment included radiotherapy and nephrectomy. The clonotype was recovered from a woman aged 65 to 85 with renal cell carcinoma.

The CDR3 nucleotides read TGCGCCAGCAGCCAAGATGGCAGTTATAATTCACCCCTCCACTTT. It translates to CASSQDGSYNSPLHF. The chain employs TRBV4-1 and TRBJ1-6; D is uncertain. The germline V gene has CDR1 MGHRA and CDR2 YSYEKL. The CDR3 is 15 residues long. The V end was cut by 0 bases, the J end by 4 bases, with 7 bases between.